A selection of T cell receptor beta chains follows, all from one sample in a study of CD8 T cells in Susac syndrome. TCRdb itself ran the immunoSEQ multiplex PCR reads through MiXCR, one entry per CDR3 protein. Here the sample spans over 100,000 distinct CDR3 sequences, around nine tenths being singletons. The sequencing input was CD4+ T cells from PBMCs. These receptors were obtained from a human donor in good health. CDR3s include the opening cysteine and the closing phenylalanine or tryptophan. D genes are given only for firm matches. The size entry is marked missing in some rows and otherwise reads once, few, many or a size class.

TRBJ1-1 | 13 | TRBV7-3 | . | . | CASSLDSRGEAFF | TGTGCCAGCAGCCTTGACTCCCGGGGTGAAGCTTTCTTT
TRBJ2-7 | 14 | TRBV11-1 | . | . | CASSFAGSTYEQYF | TGTGCCAGCAGCTTCGCGGGGTCAACCTACGAGCAGTACTTC
TRBJ2-1 | 15 | TRBV7-2 | TRBD2 | . | CASSLAGGRFNEQFF | TGTGCCAGCAGCCTGGCGGGGGGCAGGTTCAATGAGCAGTTCTTC
TRBJ1-1 | 15 | TRBV7-2 | . | . | CASSTTGFGLTEAFF | TGTGCCAGCAGCACTACAGGGTTCGGGCTCACTGAAGCTTTCTTT
TRBJ2-5 | 15 | TRBV19 | . | . | CASSIKTVFQETQYF | TGTGCCAGTAGTATAAAAACGGTTTTCCAAGAGACCCAGTACTTC
TRBJ1-2 | 13 | TRBV3-1 | . | . | CASSQVRNYGYTF | TGTGCCAGCAGCCAAGTCCGAAACTATGGCTACACCTTC
TRBJ1-1 | 14 | TRBV20-1 | TRBD1 | . | CSARQGFRDTEAFF | TGCAGTGCTCGACAGGGGTTTCGGGACACTGAAGCTTTCTTT
TRBJ1-5 | 15 | TRBV5-1 | TRBD1 | . | CASSPTGEGNQPQHF | TGCGCCAGCAGCCCGACAGGGGAAGGTAATCAGCCCCAGCATTTT
TRBJ2-3 | 16 | TRBV12-3/TRBV12-4 | TRBD2 | . | CASSLIRGEPTDTQYF | TGTGCCAGCAGTTTAATCCGGGGGGAGCCCACAGATACGCAGTATTTT
TRBJ2-5 | 14 | TRBV7-2 | . | . | CASTEAGSSSTQYF | TGTGCCAGCACCGAGGCCGGGTCGTCGTCGACCCAGTACTTC
TRBJ1-1 | 14 | TRBV9 | . | . | CASSPPGMNTEAFF | TGTGCCAGCAGCCCCCCAGGGATGAACACTGAAGCTTTCTTT
TRBJ1-5 | 14 | TRBV28 | . | . | CASSPGLRNQPQHF | TGTGCCAGCAGCCCGGGACTCAGGAATCAGCCCCAGCATTTT
TRBJ2-2 | 15 | TRBV7-6 | TRBD1 | . | CASSETGANTGELFF | TGTGCCAGCAGTGAGACAGGGGCGAACACCGGGGAGCTGTTTTTT
TRBJ2-3 | 16 | TRBV6-2/TRBV6-3 | TRBD2 | . | CASRTTSGGAVDTQYF | TGTGCCAGCAGGACGACTAGCGGGGGGGCCGTAGATACGCAGTATTTT
TRBJ1-1 | 13 | TRBV12-3/TRBV12-4 | . | . | CAGGRLGNTEAFF | TGTGCTGGGGGACGGCTTGGGAACACTGAAGCTTTCTTT
TRBJ2-2 | 14 | TRBV3-1 | . | . | CASSQRGVTGELFF | TGTGCCAGCAGCCAAAGAGGCGTTACCGGGGAGCTGTTTTTT
TRBJ2-7 | 14 | TRBV29-1 | TRBD1 | few | CSVGDRGRGDEQYF | TGCAGCGTGGGCGACAGGGGGCGCGGGGACGAGCAGTACTTC
TRBJ2-2 | 13 | TRBV7-3 | . | . | CASSPSWEGELFF | TGTGCCAGCAGCCCCTCCTGGGAGGGGGAGCTGTTTTTT
TRBJ2-1 | 16 | TRBV14 | . | . | CASSQERQGPYNEQFF | TGTGCCAGCAGCCAAGAACGGCAGGGGCCTTACAATGAGCAGTTCTTC
TRBJ2-2 | 15 | TRBV5-1 | . | . | CASSLGSAGAGELFF | TGCGCCAGCAGCTTGGGGTCGGCAGGGGCCGGGGAGCTGTTTTTT
TRBJ2-5 | 14 | TRBV7-2 | TRBD1 | . | CASSTGTGYETQYF | TGTGCCAGCAGCACCGGGACAGGGTATGAGACCCAGTACTTC
TRBJ1-6 | 16 | TRBV5-6 | . | . | CASSIIQGAAASPLHF | TGTGCCAGCAGCATTATCCAGGGCGCCGCTGCGTCACCCCTCCACTTT
TRBJ2-2 | 12 | TRBV7-9 | . | . | CASSDWSGELFF | TGTGCCAGCAGCGATTGGTCCGGGGAGCTGTTTTTT
TRBJ2-1 | 17 | TRBV7-6 | TRBD2 | . | CASSLASGSGSYNEQFF | TGTGCCAGCAGCTTAGCTAGCGGGAGCGGCTCCTACAATGAGCAGTTCTTC
TRBJ2-5 | 15 | TRBV19 | TRBD2 | . | CASKRGVTLQETQYF | TGTGCCTCAAAGCGGGGGGTCACCCTCCAAGAGACCCAGTACTTC
TRBJ1-1 | 15 | TRBV6-2/TRBV6-3 | . | . | CASSYNALMNTEAFF | TGTGCCAGCAGTTACAACGCCTTGATGAACACTGAAGCTTTCTTT
TRBJ1-1 | 14 | TRBV11-2 | TRBD1 | once | CASSVGQKYTEAFF | TGTGCCAGCAGCGTGGGACAGAAATACACTGAAGCTTTCTTT
TRBJ2-1 | 16 | TRBV7-3 | TRBD2 | . | CASSPARLAGGNEQFF | TGTGCCAGCAGCCCCGCCCGACTAGCGGGAGGGAACGAGCAGTTCTTC
TRBJ2-7 | 15 | TRBV20-1 | TRBD1 | . | CSAPGQGGTAYEQYF | TGCAGTGCTCCAGGACAGGGCGGAACGGCCTACGAGCAGTACTTC
TRBJ2-5 | 17 | TRBV7-9 | . | . | CASSLAAMGQFQETQYF | TGTGCCAGCAGCTTAGCCGCGATGGGACAATTCCAAGAGACCCAGTACTTC
TRBJ1-2 | 17 | TRBV27 | . | . | CASSLSVGDATSYGYTF | TGTGCCAGCAGTTTATCGGTAGGGGATGCCACCTCATATGGCTACACCTTC
TRBJ1-3 | 16 | TRBV5-1 | TRBD1 | once | CASSPAPDRAGNTIYF | TGCGCCAGCAGCCCAGCACCGGACAGGGCTGGAAACACCATATATTTT
TRBJ2-4 | 14 | TRBV13 | . | . | CASSLPGNGNIQYF | TGTGCCAGCAGCTTACCAGGGAACGGAAACATTCAGTACTTC
TRBJ2-4 | 15 | TRBV19 | . | . | CASSIKGRAKNIQYF | TGTGCCAGTAGTATCAAAGGTCGTGCCAAAAACATTCAGTACTTC
TRBJ1-2 | 15 | TRBV20-1 | TRBD1 | once | CSATVGQGANYGYTF | TGCAGTGCAACCGTGGGACAGGGAGCTAACTATGGCTACACCTTC
TRBJ2-7 | 18 | TRBV10-3 | . | . | CAISESSGTRLPSYEQYF | TGTGCCATCAGTGAGTCGTCGGGGACGAGACTACCTTCTTACGAGCAGTACTTC
TRBJ2-5 | 15 | TRBV3-1 | . | . | CASSGFGGTRETQYF | TGTGCCAGCAGCGGTTTTGGGGGCACGAGGGAGACCCAGTACTTC
TRBJ2-7 | 16 | TRBV6-2/TRBV6-3 | TRBD1 | . | CASVRAGDRGVYEQYF | TGTGCCAGCGTTCGGGCAGGGGACAGGGGGGTCTACGAGCAGTACTTC
TRBJ2-1 | 14 | TRBV9 | . | . | CASSVSGTYNEQFF | TGTGCCAGCAGCGTTAGCGGCACGTACAATGAGCAGTTCTTC
TRBJ2-2 | 16 | TRBV9 | TRBD2 | . | CASSVVSGRGTGELFF | TGTGCCAGCAGCGTAGTGAGCGGGAGGGGAACCGGGGAGCTGTTTTTT
TRBJ1-1 | 14 | TRBV7-9 | TRBD1 | once | CASSSRDRRTEAFF | TGTGCCAGCAGCTCCCGGGACAGGCGGACTGAAGCTTTCTTT
TRBJ1-1 | 12 | TRBV20-1 | . | . | CSADPMNTEAFF | TGCAGTGCCGATCCGATGAACACTGAAGCTTTCTTT
TRBJ2-2 | 19 | TRBV7-2 | . | once | CASSLEPPQGRSRRGELFF | TGTGCCAGCAGCTTAGAGCCCCCCCAGGGACGGTCGAGACGCGGGGAGCTGTTTTTT
TRBJ2-7 | 13 | TRBV24-1 | TRBD1 | . | CATSEGGTDEQYF | TGTGCCACCAGTGAAGGGGGCACGGACGAGCAGTACTTC
TRBJ2-7 | 14 | TRBV5-1 | TRBD2 | . | CASSFTGGREEQYF | TGCGCCAGCAGCTTCACGGGAGGGCGGGAAGAGCAGTACTTC
TRBJ1-1 | 13 | TRBV29-1 | . | . | CSVPGPRGTEAFF | TGCAGCGTCCCAGGCCCCAGGGGCACTGAAGCTTTCTTT
TRBJ1-5 | 16 | TRBV7-2 | . | . | CASSSRYPAGNQPQHF | TGTGCCAGCAGCTCGAGATACCCGGCGGGCAATCAGCCCCAGCATTTT
TRBJ2-7 | 13 | TRBV12-3/TRBV12-4 | TRBD1 | . | CASTTGGGYEQYF | TGTGCCAGCACTACAGGGGGAGGATACGAGCAGTACTTC
TRBJ2-3 | 15 | TRBV20-1 | TRBD2 | once | CSASRLAAGSDTQYF | TGCAGTGCCTCTCGACTAGCGGCGGGATCAGATACGCAGTATTTT
TRBJ2-3 | 20 | TRBV5-1 | . | . | CASSLGRPITYQPSTDTQYF | TGCGCCAGCAGCTTGGGACGGCCTATTACCTACCAACCTAGCACAGATACGCAGTATTTT
TRBJ1-1 | 13 | TRBV9 | . | . | CASSVSSSTEAFF | TGTGCCAGCAGCGTCAGCAGTAGCACTGAAGCTTTCTTT
TRBJ1-1 | 14 | TRBV11-2 | TRBD1 | . | CASGEQGTNTEAFF | TGTGCCAGCGGGGAACAGGGGACGAACACTGAAGCTTTCTTT
TRBJ2-2 | 15 | TRBV3-1 | . | . | CASSQGAGNTGELFF | TGTGCCAGCAGCCAGGGGGCAGGGAACACCGGGGAGCTGTTTTTT
TRBJ2-2 | 15 | TRBV6-5 | . | . | CASSTGTVNTGELFF | TGTGCCAGCAGTACCGGGACTGTGAACACCGGGGAGCTGTTTTTT
TRBJ1-2 | 16 | TRBV7-9 | TRBD1 | . | CASSPRGRGPYYGYTF | TGTGCCAGCAGCCCCCGAGGAAGGGGGCCCTACTATGGCTACACCTTC
TRBJ2-5 | 16 | TRBV20-1 | TRBD2 | once | CSAQIPSGMGRETQYF | TGCAGTGCTCAGATCCCTAGCGGCATGGGGAGGGAGACCCAGTACTTC
TRBJ2-1 | 15 | TRBV20-1 | TRBD1 | . | CSASMRQGARNEQFF | TGCAGTGCTAGTATGAGGCAGGGGGCGAGAAATGAGCAGTTCTTC
TRBJ2-7 | 17 | TRBV5-1 | . | . | CASSLAAGTRISYEQYF | TGCGCCAGCAGCTTGGCGGCAGGGACAAGAATTTCCTACGAGCAGTACTTC
TRBJ1-2 | 12 | TRBV19 | . | . | CASSLQGSGYTF | TGTGCCAGTAGTTTACAGGGATCGGGCTACACCTTC